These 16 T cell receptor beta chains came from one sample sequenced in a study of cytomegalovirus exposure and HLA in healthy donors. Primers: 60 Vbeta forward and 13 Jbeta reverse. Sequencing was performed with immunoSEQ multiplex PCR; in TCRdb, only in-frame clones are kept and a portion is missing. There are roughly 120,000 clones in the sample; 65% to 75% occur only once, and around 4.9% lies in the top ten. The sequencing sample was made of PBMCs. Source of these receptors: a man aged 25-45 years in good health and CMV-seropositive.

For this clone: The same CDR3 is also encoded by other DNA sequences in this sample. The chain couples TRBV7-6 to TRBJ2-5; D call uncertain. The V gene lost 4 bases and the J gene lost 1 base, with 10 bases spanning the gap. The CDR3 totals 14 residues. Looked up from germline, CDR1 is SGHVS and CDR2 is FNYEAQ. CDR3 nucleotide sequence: TGTGCCAGCAGCTGGTCACAGTCCCAAGAGACCCAGTACTTC. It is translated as CASSWSQSQETQYF.

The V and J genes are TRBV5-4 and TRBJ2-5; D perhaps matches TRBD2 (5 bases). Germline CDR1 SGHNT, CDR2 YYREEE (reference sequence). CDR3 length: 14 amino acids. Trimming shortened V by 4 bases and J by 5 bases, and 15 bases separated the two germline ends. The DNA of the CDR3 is TGTGCCAGCAGCCCCCTCGAGGGATTGGAGACCCAGTACTTC. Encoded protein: CASSPLEGLETQYF.

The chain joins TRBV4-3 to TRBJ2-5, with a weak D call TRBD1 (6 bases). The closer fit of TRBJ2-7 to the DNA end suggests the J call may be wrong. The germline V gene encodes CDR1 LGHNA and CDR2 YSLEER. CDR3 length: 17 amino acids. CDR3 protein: CASSQGSTEQGSYEQYF. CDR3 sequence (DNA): TGCGCCAGCAGCCAAGGTAGTACGGAACAGGGCTCCTACGAGCAGTACTTC.

The CDR3 bases are TGCGCCAGCAGCTCGAATGCTCTAGCGGGGACAGATACGCAGTATTTT. It translates to CASSSNALAGTDTQYF. The V and J genes are TRBV5-1 and TRBJ2-3, with TRBD2 identical over 9 bases. Trimming removed 3 bases from V and 3 bases from J; junction bases left unmatched: 8. The germline V gene encodes CDR1 SGHRS and CDR2 YFSETQ. This CDR3 has 16 amino acids.

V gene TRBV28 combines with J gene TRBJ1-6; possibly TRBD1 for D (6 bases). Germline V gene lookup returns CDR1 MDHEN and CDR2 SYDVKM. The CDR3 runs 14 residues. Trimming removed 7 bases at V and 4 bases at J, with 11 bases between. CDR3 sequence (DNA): TGTGCCAGCATTCCAGGGGTGTATAATTCACCCCTCCACTTT. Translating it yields CASIPGVYNSPLHF.

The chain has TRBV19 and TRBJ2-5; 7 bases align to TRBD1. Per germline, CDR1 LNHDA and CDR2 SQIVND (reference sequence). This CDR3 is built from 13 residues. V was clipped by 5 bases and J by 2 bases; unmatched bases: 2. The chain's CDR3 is CASSGTAQETQYF. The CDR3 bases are TGTGCCAGTAGTGGGACAGCACAAGAGACCCAGTACTTC.

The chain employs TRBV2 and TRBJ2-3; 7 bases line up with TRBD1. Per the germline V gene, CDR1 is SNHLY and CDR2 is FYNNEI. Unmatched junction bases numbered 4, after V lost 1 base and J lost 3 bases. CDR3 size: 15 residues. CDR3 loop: CASSEDRGQTDTQYF. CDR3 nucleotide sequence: TGTGCCAGCAGTGAAGACAGGGGTCAGACAGATACGCAGTATTTT. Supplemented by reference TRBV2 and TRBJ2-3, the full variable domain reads EPEVTQTPSHQVTQMGQEVILRCVPISNHLYFYWYRQILGQKVEFLVSFYNNEISEKSEIFDDQFSVERPDGSNFTLKIRSTKLEDSAMYFCASSEDRGQTDTQYFGPGTRLTVL.

The CDR3 DNA reads as TGTGCCAGCAGCTTCAGCGGGGGCACAGATACGCAGTATTTT. This sequence encodes CASSFSGGTDTQYF. The chain has TRBV5-8 and TRBJ2-3, with 7 positions matching TRBD2. The V gene's germline CDR1 is SGHTS and CDR2 YDEGEE. V lost 2 bases to trimming and J lost 1 base; unmatched junction nucleotides: 1. The CDR3 has 14 residues.

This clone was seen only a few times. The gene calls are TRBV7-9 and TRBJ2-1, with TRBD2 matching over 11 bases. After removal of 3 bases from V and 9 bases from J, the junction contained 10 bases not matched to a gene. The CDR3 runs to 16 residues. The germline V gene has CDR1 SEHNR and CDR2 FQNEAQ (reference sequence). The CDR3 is CASSFALAGARGEQFF. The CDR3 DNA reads TGTGCCAGCAGCTTTGCACTAGCGGGGGCTAGGGGTGAGCAGTTCTTC.

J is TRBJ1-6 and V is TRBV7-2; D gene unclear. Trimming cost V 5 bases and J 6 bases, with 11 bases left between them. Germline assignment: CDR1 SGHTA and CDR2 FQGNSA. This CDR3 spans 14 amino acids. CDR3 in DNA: TGTGCCAGCAGCGTAGATACGGGTAATTCACCCCTCCACTTT. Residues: CASSVDTGNSPLHF.

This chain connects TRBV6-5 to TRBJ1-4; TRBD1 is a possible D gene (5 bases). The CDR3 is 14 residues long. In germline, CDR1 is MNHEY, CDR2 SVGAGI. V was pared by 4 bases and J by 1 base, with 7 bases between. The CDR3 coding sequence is TGTGCCAGCAGTTCCAGGGAAACTAATGAAAAACTGTTTTTT. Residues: CASSSRETNEKLFF.

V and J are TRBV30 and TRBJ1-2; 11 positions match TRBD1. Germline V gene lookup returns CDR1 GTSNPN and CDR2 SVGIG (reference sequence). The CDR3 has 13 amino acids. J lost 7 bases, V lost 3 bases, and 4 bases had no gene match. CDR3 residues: CAWSQDRGLGYTF. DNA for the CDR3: TGTGCCTGGAGCCAGGACAGGGGGCTTGGCTACACCTTC.

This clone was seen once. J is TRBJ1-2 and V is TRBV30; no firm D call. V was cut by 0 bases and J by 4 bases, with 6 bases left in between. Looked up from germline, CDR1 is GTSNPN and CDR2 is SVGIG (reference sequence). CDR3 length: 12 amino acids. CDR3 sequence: CAWSVLGYGYTF. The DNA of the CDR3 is TGTGCCTGGAGTGTTCTCGGCTATGGCTACACCTTC.

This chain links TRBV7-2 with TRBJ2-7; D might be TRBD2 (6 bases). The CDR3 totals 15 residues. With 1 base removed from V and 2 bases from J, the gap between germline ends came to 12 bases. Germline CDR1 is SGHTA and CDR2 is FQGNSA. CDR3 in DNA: TGTGCCAGCAGCTTAGAGGCGGGGCGAGCCTACGAGCAGTACTTC. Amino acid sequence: CASSLEAGRAYEQYF. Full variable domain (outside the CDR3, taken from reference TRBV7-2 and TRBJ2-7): GAGVSQSPSNKVTEKGKDVELRCDPISGHTALYWYRQSLGQGLEFLIYFQGNSAPDKSGLPSDRFSAERTGGSVSTLTIQRTQQEDSAVYLCASSLEAGRAYEQYFGPGTRLTVT.

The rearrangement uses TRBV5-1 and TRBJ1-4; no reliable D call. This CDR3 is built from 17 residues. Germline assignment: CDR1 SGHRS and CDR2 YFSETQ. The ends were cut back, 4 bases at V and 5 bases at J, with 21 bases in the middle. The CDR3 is CASSPKRVGMSNEKLFF. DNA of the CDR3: TGCGCCAGCAGCCCGAAGAGGGTTGGCATGTCAAATGAAAAACTGTTTTTT.

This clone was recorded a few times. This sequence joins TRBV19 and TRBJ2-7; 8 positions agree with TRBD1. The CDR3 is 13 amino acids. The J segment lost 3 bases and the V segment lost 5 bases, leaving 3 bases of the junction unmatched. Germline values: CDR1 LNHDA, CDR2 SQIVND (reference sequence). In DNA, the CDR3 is TGTGCCAGTAGTTCCGGGACAGGCTACGAGCAGTACTTC. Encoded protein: CASSSGTGYEQYF. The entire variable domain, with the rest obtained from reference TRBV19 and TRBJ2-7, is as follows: DGGITQSPKYLFRKEGQNVTLSCEQNLNHDAMYWYRQDPGQGLRLIYYSQIVNDFQKGDIAEGYSVSREKKESFPLTVTSAQKNPTAFYLCASSSGTGYEQYFGPGTRLTVT.